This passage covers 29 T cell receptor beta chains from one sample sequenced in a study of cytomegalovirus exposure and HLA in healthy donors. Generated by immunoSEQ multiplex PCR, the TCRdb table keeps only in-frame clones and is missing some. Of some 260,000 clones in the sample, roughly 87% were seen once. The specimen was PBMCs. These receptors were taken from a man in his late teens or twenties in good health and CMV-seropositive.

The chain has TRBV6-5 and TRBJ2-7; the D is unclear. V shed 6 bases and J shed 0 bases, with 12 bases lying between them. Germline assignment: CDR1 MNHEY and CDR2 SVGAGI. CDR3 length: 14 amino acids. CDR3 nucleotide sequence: TGTGCCAGCAGAAGTGGGTGGAGCTCCTACGAGCAGTACTTC. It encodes CASRSGWSSYEQYF.

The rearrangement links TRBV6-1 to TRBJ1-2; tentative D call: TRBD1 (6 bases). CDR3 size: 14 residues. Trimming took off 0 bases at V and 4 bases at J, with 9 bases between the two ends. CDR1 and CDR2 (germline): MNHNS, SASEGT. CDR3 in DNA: TGTGCCAGCAGTGAAGCAACAGGGCTCTATGGCTACACCTTC. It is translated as CASSEATGLYGYTF.

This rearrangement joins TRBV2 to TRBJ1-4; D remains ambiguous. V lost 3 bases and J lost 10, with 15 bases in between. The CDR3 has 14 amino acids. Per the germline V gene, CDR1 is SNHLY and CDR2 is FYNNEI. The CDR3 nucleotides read TGTGCCAGCAGTGATAGGGCAGGTGGCTCAAAACTGTTTTTT. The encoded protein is CASSDRAGGSKLFF. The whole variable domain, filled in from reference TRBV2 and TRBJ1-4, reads EPEVTQTPSHQVTQMGQEVILRCVPISNHLYFYWYRQILGQKVEFLVSFYNNEISEKSEIFDDQFSVERPDGSNFTLKIRSTKLEDSAMYFCASSDRAGGSKLFFGSGTQLSVL.

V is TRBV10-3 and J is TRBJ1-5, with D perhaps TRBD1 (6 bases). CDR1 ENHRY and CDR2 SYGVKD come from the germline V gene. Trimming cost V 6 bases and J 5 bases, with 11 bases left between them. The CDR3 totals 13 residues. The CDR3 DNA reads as TGTGCCATCAGCCGACAGGCGGATCAGCCCCAGCATTTT. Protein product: CAISRQADQPQHF.

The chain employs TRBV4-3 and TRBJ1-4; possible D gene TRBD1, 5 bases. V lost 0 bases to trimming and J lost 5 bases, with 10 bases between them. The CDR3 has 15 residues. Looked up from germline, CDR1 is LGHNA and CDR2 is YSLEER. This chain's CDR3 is CASSQDWGQNEKLFF. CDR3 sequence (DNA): TGCGCCAGCAGCCAAGACTGGGGCCAAAATGAAAAACTGTTTTTT.

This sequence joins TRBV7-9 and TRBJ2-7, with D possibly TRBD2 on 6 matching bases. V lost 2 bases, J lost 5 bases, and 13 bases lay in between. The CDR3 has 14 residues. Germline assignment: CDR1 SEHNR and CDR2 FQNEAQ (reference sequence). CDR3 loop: CASSLPSGVNEQYF. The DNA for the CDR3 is TGTGCCAGCAGCTTACCTTCGGGAGTGAACGAGCAGTACTTC. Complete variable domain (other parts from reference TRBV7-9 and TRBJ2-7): DTGVSQNPRHKITKRGQNVTFRCDPISEHNRLYWYRQTLGQGPEFLTYFQNEAQLEKSRLLSDRFSAERPKGSFSTLEIQRTEQGDSAMYLCASSLPSGVNEQYFGPGTRLTVT.

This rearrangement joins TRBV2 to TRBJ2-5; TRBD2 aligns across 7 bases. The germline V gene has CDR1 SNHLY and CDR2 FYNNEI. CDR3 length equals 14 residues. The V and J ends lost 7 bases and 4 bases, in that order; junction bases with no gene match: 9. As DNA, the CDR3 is TGTGCCAGCACCCGTACTAGCGCTCTAGAGACCCAGTACTTC. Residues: CASTRTSALETQYF.

The CDR3 reads CASSQDALAFYNEQFF. The CDR3 region has the DNA TGTGCCAGCAGCCAAGATGCGCTAGCGTTTTACAATGAGCAGTTCTTC. The V and J genes are TRBV4-2 and TRBJ2-1, with D tentatively TRBD2 (6 bases). This CDR3 has 16 residues. In germline, CDR1 is LGHNA, CDR2 YNFKEQ. Deletions cut 0 bases from V and 4 bases from J, with 13 bases between.

The CDR3: CASSFADLTGELFF. CDR3 DNA sequence: TGTGCCAGCAGTTTCGCGGACCTCACCGGGGAGCTGTTTTTT. The chain carries TRBV28 and TRBJ2-2, with D hard to call. The CDR3 covers 14 residues. Trimming cost V 3 bases and J 4 bases, with 9 bases left between them. Germline V gene lookup returns CDR1 MDHEN and CDR2 SYDVKM.

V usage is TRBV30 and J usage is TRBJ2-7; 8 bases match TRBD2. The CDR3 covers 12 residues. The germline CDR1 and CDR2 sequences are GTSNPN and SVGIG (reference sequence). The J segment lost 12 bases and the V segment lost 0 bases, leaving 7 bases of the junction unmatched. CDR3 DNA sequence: TGTGCCTGGAGTGTACGCGGGGGGATCGTGTACTTC. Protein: CAWSVRGGIVYF.

DNA for the CDR3: TGTGCCAGTAGTATATCGACAGGGGAACAGCCCCAGCATTTT. Its protein product is CASSISTGEQPQHF. The rearrangement uses TRBV19 and TRBJ1-5, with TRBD1 matching 8 bases. The CDR3 is 14 residues long. In germline, CDR1 is LNHDA, CDR2 SQIVND (reference sequence). V was pared by 2 bases and J by 7 bases, with 4 bases of the junction left unmatched.

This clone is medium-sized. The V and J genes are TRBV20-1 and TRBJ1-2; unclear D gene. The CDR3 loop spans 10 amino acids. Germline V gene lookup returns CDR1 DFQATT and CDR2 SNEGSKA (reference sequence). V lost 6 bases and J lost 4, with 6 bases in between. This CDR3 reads CSAVAYGYTF. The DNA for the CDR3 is TGCAGTGCGGTGGCCTATGGCTACACCTTC.

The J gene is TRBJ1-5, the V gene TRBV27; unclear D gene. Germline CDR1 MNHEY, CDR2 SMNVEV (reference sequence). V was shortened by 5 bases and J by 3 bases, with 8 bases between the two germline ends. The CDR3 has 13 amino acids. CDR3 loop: CASSLQDNQPQHF. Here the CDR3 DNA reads TGTGCCAGCAGTCTGCAGGACAATCAGCCCCAGCATTTT.

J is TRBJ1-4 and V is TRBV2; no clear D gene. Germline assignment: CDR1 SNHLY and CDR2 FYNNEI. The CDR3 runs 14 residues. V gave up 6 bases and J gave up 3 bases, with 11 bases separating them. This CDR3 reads CASRENVANEKLFF. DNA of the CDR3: TGTGCCAGCAGGGAAAACGTAGCTAATGAAAAACTGTTTTTT. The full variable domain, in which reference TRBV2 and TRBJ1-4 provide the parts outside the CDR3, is EPEVTQTPSHQVTQMGQEVILRCVPISNHLYFYWYRQILGQKVEFLVSFYNNEISEKSEIFDDQFSVERPDGSNFTLKIRSTKLEDSAMYFCASRENVANEKLFFGSGTQLSVL.

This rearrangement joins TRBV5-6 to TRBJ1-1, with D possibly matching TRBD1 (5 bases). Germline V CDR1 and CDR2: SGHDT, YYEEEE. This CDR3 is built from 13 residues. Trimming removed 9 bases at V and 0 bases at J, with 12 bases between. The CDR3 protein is CATQRGLNTEAFF. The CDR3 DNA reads TGTGCCACCCAACGGGGGTTGAACACTGAAGCTTTCTTT.

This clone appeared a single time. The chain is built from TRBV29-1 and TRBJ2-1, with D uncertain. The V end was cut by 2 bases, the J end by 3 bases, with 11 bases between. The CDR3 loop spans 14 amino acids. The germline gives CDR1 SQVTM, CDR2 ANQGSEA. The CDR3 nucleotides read TGCAGCGTTGAACCTCTAGTGGACTACAATGAGCAGTTCTTC. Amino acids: CSVEPLVDYNEQFF.

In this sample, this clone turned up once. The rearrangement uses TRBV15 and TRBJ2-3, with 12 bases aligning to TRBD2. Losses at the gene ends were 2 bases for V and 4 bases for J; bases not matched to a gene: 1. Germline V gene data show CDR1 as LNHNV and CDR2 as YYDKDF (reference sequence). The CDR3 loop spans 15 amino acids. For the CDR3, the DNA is TGTGCCACCAGCAGACTAGCGGGAGGGGCAGATACGCAGTATTTT. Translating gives CATSRLAGGADTQYF.

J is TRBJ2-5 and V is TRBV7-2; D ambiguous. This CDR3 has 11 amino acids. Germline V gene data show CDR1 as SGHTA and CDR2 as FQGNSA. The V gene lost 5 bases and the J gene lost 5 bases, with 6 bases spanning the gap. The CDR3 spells CASSPRETQYF. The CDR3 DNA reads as TGTGCCAGCAGCCCGCGTGAGACCCAGTACTTC.

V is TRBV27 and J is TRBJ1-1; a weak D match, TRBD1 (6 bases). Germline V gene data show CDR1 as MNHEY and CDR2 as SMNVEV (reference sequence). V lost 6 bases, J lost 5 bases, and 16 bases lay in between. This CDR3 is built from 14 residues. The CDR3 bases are TGTGCCAGCAGCGCTAGGGGGGCACGGACTGAAGCTTTCTTT. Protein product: CASSARGARTEAFF.

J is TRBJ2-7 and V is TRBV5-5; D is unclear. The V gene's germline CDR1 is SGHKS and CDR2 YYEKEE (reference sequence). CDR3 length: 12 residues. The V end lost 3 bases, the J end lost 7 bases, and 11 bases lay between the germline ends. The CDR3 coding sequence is TGTGCCAGCAGCTCCTTCCTGGAGGAGCAGTACTTC. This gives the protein CASSSFLEEQYF.

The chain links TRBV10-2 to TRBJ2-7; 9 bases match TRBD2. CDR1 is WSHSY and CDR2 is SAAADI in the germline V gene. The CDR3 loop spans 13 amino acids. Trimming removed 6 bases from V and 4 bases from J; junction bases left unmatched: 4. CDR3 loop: CASRGTSKYEQYF. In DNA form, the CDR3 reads TGCGCCAGCAGGGGGACTAGCAAATACGAGCAGTACTTC.

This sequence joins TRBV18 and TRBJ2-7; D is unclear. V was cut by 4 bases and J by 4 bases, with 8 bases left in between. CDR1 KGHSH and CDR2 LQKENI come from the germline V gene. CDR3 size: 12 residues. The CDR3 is CASSQDPYEQYF. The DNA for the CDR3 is TGTGCCAGCTCACAAGACCCATACGAGCAGTACTTC.

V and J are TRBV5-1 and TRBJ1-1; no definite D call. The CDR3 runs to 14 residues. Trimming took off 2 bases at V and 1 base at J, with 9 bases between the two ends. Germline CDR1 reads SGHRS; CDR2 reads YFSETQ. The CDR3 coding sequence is TGCGCCAGCAGCTTCATAGGGCAGAACACTGAAGCTTTCTTT. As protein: CASSFIGQNTEAFF.

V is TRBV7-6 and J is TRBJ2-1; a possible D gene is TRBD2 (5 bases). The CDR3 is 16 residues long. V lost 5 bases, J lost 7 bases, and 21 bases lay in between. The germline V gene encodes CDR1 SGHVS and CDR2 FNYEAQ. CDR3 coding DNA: TGTGCCAGCAGCGTTCTAGAGGAGGACTCTGGAAATGAGCAGTTCTTC. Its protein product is CASSVLEEDSGNEQFF.

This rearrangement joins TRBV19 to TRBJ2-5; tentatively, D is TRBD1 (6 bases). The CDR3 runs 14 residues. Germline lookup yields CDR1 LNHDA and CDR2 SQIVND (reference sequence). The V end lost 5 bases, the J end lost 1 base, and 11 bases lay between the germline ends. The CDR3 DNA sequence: TGTGCCAGTAGTTACAGGGTCGGCCAAGAGACCCAGTACTTC. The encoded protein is CASSYRVGQETQYF.

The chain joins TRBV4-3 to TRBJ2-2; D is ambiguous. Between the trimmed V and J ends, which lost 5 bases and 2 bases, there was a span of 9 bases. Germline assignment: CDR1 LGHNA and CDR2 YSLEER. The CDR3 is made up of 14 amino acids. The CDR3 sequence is CASSGVGNTGELFF. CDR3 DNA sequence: TGCGCCAGCAGCGGGGTGGGAAACACCGGGGAGCTGTTTTTT.

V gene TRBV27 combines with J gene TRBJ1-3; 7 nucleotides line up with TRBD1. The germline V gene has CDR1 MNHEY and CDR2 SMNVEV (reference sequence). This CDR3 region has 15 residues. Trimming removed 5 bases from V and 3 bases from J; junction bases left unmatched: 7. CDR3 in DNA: TGTGCCAGCAGTCTAACTACAGGGGTTGGAAACACCATATATTTT. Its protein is CASSLTTGVGNTIYF.

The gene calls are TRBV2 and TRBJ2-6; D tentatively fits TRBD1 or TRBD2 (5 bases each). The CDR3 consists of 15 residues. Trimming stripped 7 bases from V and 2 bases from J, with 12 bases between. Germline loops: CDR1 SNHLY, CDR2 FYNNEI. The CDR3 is CASMDRGAGANVLTF. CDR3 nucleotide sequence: TGTGCCAGCATGGATAGAGGGGCTGGGGCCAACGTCCTGACTTTC.

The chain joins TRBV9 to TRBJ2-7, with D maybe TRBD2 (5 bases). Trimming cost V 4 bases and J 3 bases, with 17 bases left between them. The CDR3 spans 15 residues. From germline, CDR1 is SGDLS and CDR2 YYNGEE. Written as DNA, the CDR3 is TGTGCCAGCAGCTCCGGGGTGGGAGTAGACTACGAGCAGTACTTC. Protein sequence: CASSSGVGVDYEQYF. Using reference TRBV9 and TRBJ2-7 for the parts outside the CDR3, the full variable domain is DSGVTQTPKHLITATGQRVTLRCSPRSGDLSVYWYQQSLDQGLQFLIQYYNGEERAKGNILERFSAQQFPDLHSELNLSSLELGDSALYFCASSSGVGVDYEQYFGPGTRLTVT.